The 7 T cell receptor beta chains reported below all come from one sample, sequenced in a study of blood T cells in healthy people across ages. A second PCR of about 7 to 12 cycles used a sample-barcoded 5' primer and a J-beta primer mix. TCRdb passed the 5' RACE reads through MiXCR, listing each CDR3 protein once. Seen here are more than 800,000 distinct CDR3 sequences, less than 35% observed once, and the top ten hold around 16%. The sequenced material came from blood. Receptors were obtained from an elderly woman in good health.

This clonotype has at least ten counts. This sequence joins TRBV20-1 and TRBJ2-3; 10 bases line up with TRBD2. This CDR3 comprises 16 residues. Germline CDR1 and CDR2: DFQATT and SNEGSKA (reference sequence). V lost 1 base, J lost 2 bases, and 6 bases stayed unmatched. The DNA of the CDR3 is TGCAGTGCTAGAGCCCTAGCGGGGGACCCCACAGATACGCAGTATTTT. Protein: CSARALAGDPTDTQYF.

The table lists this clonotype with many counts. The rearrangement joins TRBV11-2 to TRBJ1-5, with D hard to call. The V gene lost 4 bases and the J gene lost 4 bases, with 8 bases spanning the gap. CDR1 and CDR2 from the germline V gene are SGHAT and FQNNGV. The CDR3 is 13 amino acids. The CDR3 sequence: CASSSQMNQPQHF. The CDR3 coding sequence is TGTGCCAGCAGCTCACAAATGAATCAGCCCCAGCATTTT.

This clonotype was recorded at least ten times. The rearrangement joins TRBV7-2 to TRBJ1-2; D is unresolved. Germline V lookup: CDR1 SGHTA, CDR2 FQGNSA. V dropped 0 bases and J dropped 8 bases, with 10 bases sitting between them. This CDR3 has 13 amino acids. The CDR3 loop is CASSLALAQGYTF. For the CDR3, the DNA is TGTGCCAGCAGCTTAGCTTTAGCCCAGGGCTACACCTTC.

This clonotype was seen a single time. J is TRBJ2-1 and V is TRBV12-3 or TRBV12-4; no clear D gene. V lost 3 bases and J 6 bases, leaving 6 bases between the germline ends. CDR3 length: 12 amino acids. The CDR3 spells CASSFYGNEQFF. As DNA, the CDR3 is TGTGCCAGCAGTTTCTACGGCAATGAGCAGTTCTTC.

The chain recombines TRBV20-1 with TRBJ1-3; D remains unclear. Per the germline V gene, CDR1 is DFQATT and CDR2 is SNEGSKA (reference sequence). V lost 0 bases and J 11 bases, leaving 17 bases between the germline ends. This CDR3 has 14 residues. The DNA of the CDR3 is TGCAGTGCTAGAGATGTTAGTATTGGGAATTCCATATATTTT. Protein product: CSARDVSIGNSIYF.

This clonotype was seen a few times. The CDR3 DNA is TGTGCCAGCAGCCGCGGACAGACTGAAAAACTGTTTTTT. Its translation is CASSRGQTEKLFF. The genes are TRBV14 and TRBJ1-4, with D perhaps TRBD1 (6 bases). The V gene's germline CDR1 is SGHDN and CDR2 FVKESK. V lost 4 bases to trimming and J lost 7 bases, with 10 bases between them. CDR3 length: 13 amino acids. Supplemented by reference TRBV14 and TRBJ1-4, the full variable domain reads EAGVTQFPSHSVIEKGQTVTLRCDPISGHDNLYWYRRVMGKEIKFLLHFVKESKQDESGMPNNRFLAERTGGTYSTLKVQPAELEDSGVYFCASSRGQTEKLFFGSGTQLSVL.

This clonotype showed up just a few times. V gene TRBV5-5 combines with J gene TRBJ2-5; D unclear. Germline CDR1 reads SGHKS; CDR2 reads YYEKEE (reference sequence). The CDR3 contains 14 residues. V lost 1 base and J 2 bases, leaving 9 bases between the germline ends. The CDR3 loop is CASSLFTPQETQYF. CDR3 nucleotide sequence: TGTGCCAGCAGCTTGTTTACACCTCAAGAGACCCAGTACTTC. Complete variable domain (other parts from reference TRBV5-5 and TRBJ2-5): DAGVTQSPTHLIKTRGQQVTLRCSPISGHKSVSWYQQVLGQGPQFIFQYYEKEERGRGNFPDRFSARQFPNYSSELNVNALLLGDSALYLCASSLFTPQETQYFGPGTRLLVL.